This T cell receptor beta chain was obtained from a study of CD8+CD57+ T cells in acquired aplastic anemia (dated by TCRdb to the late 2010s). Looking at the study overall: Extracted DNA from sorted CD4+ and CD8+ cells averaged approximately 3 ug, ranging from roughly 0.17 to 30 ug. An average of around 10 million reads for CD4+ cells and under 12 million reads for CD8+ cells was obtained from healthy donor samples.

The study deep-sequenced TCR repertoires of sorted CD4+ and CD8+ blood T cells from severe aplastic anemia patients and healthy subjects. Ficoll-Paque density gradient centrifugation was used to isolate peripheral blood mononuclear cells. Before DNA extraction, CD4+ and CD8+ T cells were sorted with FACS or magnetic beads. Remarks on this clonotype: Its cognate antigen has yet to be identified. One end of the junction is discordant with germline, which a read error may explain.

What the authors observed across the whole study: Around 27 CD8+ CDR3 sequences were found in both patients and controls but appeared to be highly expressed in patients and within the immunodominant clones of the patients. CD8+ Simpson's diversity did not differ significantly between patients and healthy controls (P=0.060).

CDR1 SGDLS and CDR2 YYNGEE are derived from the germline V gene. The CDR3 has 16 amino acids, counting the end cysteine and phenylalanine. Only CDR3 DNA remains: 48 bases, in frame from the first base. Genomic DNA served as template for TCR beta VDJ combination and CDR3 sequence profiling. An Illumina HiSeq 2000 was used for TCR repertoire sequencing. On the study's bioinformatics: TRBV/TRBJ rearrangement plots, CDR3 size and DJ length profiles, and Simpson's diversity index were used to evaluate the repertoires. Whichever DNA sequence was most abundant in the deep sequencing data was defined as the immunodominant clone. CDR3 amino acid sequences were screened for sharing across subjects and compared with published repertoires and the VDJdb database. TCRdb reprocessing: public reads trimmed at Q25 with fastp, clones called with MiXCR, in-frame beta chains kept. Under each unique CDR3 protein, matching rows form one entry showing the most common genes and DNA. The V and J calls and clone size come from TCRdb's table, not from the authors' own analysis. This sample holds roughly 420,000 distinct CDR3 sequences; 55% to 70% were observed only once. Clones ranked in the top ten supply less than 4% of the sample.

Sequenced material: sorted CD4+, CD8+, or CD8+CD57+ T cells (not recorded which) from PBMCs. The clonotype comes from a human donor in good health, serving as a control. Recombination linked TRBV9 to TRBJ2-1, with 14 bases aligning to TRBD2. Here is the DNA: TGTGCCAGCACCGTAGGACTAGCGGGGGGCGACGAGGAGCAGTTCTTC. Its translation reads: CASTVGLAGGDEEQFF.